This T cell receptor (beta chain) is from a study of T cell responses to AZD1222 COVID-19 vaccine. About this clone: Its antigen is unknown.

Clones were read by immunoSEQ multiplex PCR, and TCRdb kept only the in-frame ones, dropping some. Of some 83,000 clones in the sample, about 91% were seen once. Germline V lookup: CDR1 LGHNA, CDR2 YNFKEQ. After removal of 3 bases from V and 7 bases from J, the junction contained 16 bases not matched to a gene. The CDR3 has 17 residues. Study-wide results and limits: None of the repertoires were sampled until the peak T cell response had passed. Baseline serostatus was positive in only six AZD1222 recipients.

The source material was peripheral blood, sampled 28 days after the second AZD1222 dose. This sequence joins TRBV4-2 and TRBJ1-2, with 8 nucleotides matching TRBD1. The clonotype was recovered from an adult who received the AZD1222 COVID-19 vaccine. CDR3 nucleotide sequence: TGTGCCAGCAGCCATCCTACAGGCAGGGGGCAAGTGCGTGGCTACACCTTC. Protein: CASSHPTGRGQVRGYTF.